The T cell receptor (beta chain) under discussion was sequenced for a study of CD8 T cells in Susac syndrome. Trimming stripped 9 bases from V and 5 bases from J, with 11 bases between. Looked up from germline, CDR1 is SNHLY and CDR2 is FYNNEI. The length of the CDR3 is 12 residues. Reverse transcription of roughly 0.45 to 1 ug RNA was performed with random hexamers. TCRdb called the immunoSEQ multiplex PCR reads again in MiXCR, with one record for every CDR3 protein. The sample holds a few hundred thousand distinct CDR3 sequences, around 89% seen once. The clonotype comes from a human donor with multiple sclerosis. The chain joins TRBV2 to TRBJ2-1, with D uncertain. The sequencing input was CD8+ T cells from PBMCs. In DNA form, the CDR3 reads TGTGCCAGGGCCCGCCTGAACAATGAGCAGTTCTTC. Protein product: CARARLNNEQFF.